These T cell receptor beta chains were read from a single sample in a study of T-cell reconstitution after alpha-beta-depleted transplantation in children. MiXCR was run by TCRdb on the PCR reads, yielding one entry per CDR3 protein. The sample records about 420,000 distinct CDR3 sequences, 15% to 20% being singletons. Sequenced here: PBMCs, mostly from graft donor cells, sampled 360 days after TCRalphabeta/CD19-depleted stem cell transplant. The origin of the receptors is a boy under two years old who had a stem cell transplant for Wiskott-Aldrich syndrome, so the T cells may come from the graft donor. Both conserved end residues are part of each CDR3. The order of the fields is J gene, D gene, V gene, clone size, CDR3 DNA, CDR3 protein. The D gene is left open where the match is weak. Clone size is shown for a subset of rows, as once, few, many or a class of expanded clone.

TRBJ2-7,TRBD2,TRBV10-3,.,TGTGCCATCAGTGAGGATTCTAGCGGGAGAGGCTACGAGCAGTACTTC,CAISEDSSGRGYEQYF
TRBJ2-1,TRBD1,TRBV5-1,.,TGCGCCAGCAGCCCGGGGGACAGGACAGATTTTTACAATGAGCAGTTCTTC,CASSPGDRTDFYNEQFF
TRBJ1-1,.,TRBV15,few,TGTGCCACCAGCAGAGATGTCGGGAGCTTTGAAGCTTTCTTT,CATSRDVGSFEAFF
TRBJ2-3,TRBD2,TRBV4-1,.,TGCGCCAGCAGCCGACTAGCGAGGAGTACAGATACGCAGTATTTT,CASSRLARSTDTQYF
TRBJ2-1,.,TRBV27,.,TGTGCCAGCTCTCGGACACCTTCCTACAATGAGCAGTTCTTC,CASSRTPSYNEQFF
TRBJ2-6,.,TRBV5-1,few,TGCGCCAGCAGCTTGGAAGGGGGGGCCAACGTCCTGACTTTC,CASSLEGGANVLTF
TRBJ2-1,.,TRBV5-1,.,TGCGCCAGCAGCTTGGAATTTCGCCCAGCGTTGGGTGATGAGCAGTTCTTC,CASSLEFRPALGDEQFF
TRBJ2-2,.,TRBV7-2,few,TGTGCCAGCCGAGAGGGGACCGGGGAGCTGTTTTTT,CASREGTGELFF
TRBJ1-6,.,TRBV7-8,few,TGTGCCAGCAGCTTAAAAGGGGGAGGTAATTCACCCCTCCACTTT,CASSLKGGGNSPLHF
TRBJ2-7,.,TRBV4-1,.,TGCGCCAGCAGCCAACGCAGGTCGGCTGGCTACGAGCAGTACTTC,CASSQRRSAGYEQYF
TRBJ2-7,.,TRBV12-3/TRBV12-4,.,TGTGCCAGCAGTCGGACTATCCGCTTCTACGAGCAGTACTTC,CASSRTIRFYEQYF
TRBJ2-1,.,TRBV7-9,.,TGTGCCAGCAGCTTAGTCTTAGTGGGTGAGCAGTTCTTC,CASSLVLVGEQFF
TRBJ2-2,.,TRBV10-3,few,TGTGCCATCAGTGCCCGGGGGGCGGATCCACCCGGGGAGCTGTTTTTT,CAISARGADPPGELFF
TRBJ2-2,TRBD2,TRBV7-8,.,TGTGCCAGCAGCTTGACCCGTAGCGGGAGGGCCGTCGGGGAGCTGTTTTTT,CASSLTRSGRAVGELFF
TRBJ2-3,TRBD2,TRBV7-9,few,TGTGCCACCCCAAAAAGAACTAGCGGGCCTAGCACAGATACGCAGTATTTT,CATPKRTSGPSTDTQYF
TRBJ2-5,.,TRBV28,.,TGTGCCAGCAGTTTATTTAGTGGGGTTTTCGAGACAGGAAGCCAAGAGACCCAGTACTTC,CASSLFSGVFETGSQETQYF
TRBJ2-7,.,TRBV6-2/TRBV6-3,.,TGTGCCAGCAGTTACAGCCATTCCTACGAGCAGTACTTC,CASSYSHSYEQYF
TRBJ2-2,TRBD2,TRBV20-1,.,TGCAGTGGTCTAGCGGCGAACACCGGGGAGCTGTTTTTT,CSGLAANTGELFF
TRBJ2-3,.,TRBV29-1,.,TGCAGCGTTGGCCCTTACACAGATACGCAGTATTTT,CSVGPYTDTQYF
TRBJ2-2,.,TRBV7-2,.,TGTGCCAGCAGCTTCTACAGAAACACCGGGGAGCTGTTTTTT,CASSFYRNTGELFF
TRBJ2-1,TRBD2,TRBV6-5,.,TGTGCCAGCAGCCCGGGGACTAGTGCGCAGTTCTTC,CASSPGTSAQFF
TRBJ2-5,.,TRBV5-1,few,TGCGCCAGCAGCCCCGGCTTCCAAGAGACCCAGTACTTC,CASSPGFQETQYF
TRBJ2-3,.,TRBV6-4,.,TGTGCCAGCAGTGATGGGACATCGAGCACAGATACGCAGTATTTT,CASSDGTSSTDTQYF
TRBJ2-3,.,TRBV10-3,few,TGTGCCACAGCTAGGTCAGATACGCAGTATTTT,CATARSDTQYF
TRBJ2-5,.,TRBV7-9,few,TGTGCCAGCAGCTTACGACCAACCCCCGAAGAGACCCAGTACTTC,CASSLRPTPEETQYF
TRBJ2-1,.,TRBV29-1,few,TGCAGCGCCGACTACTACAATGAGCAGTTCTTC,CSADYYNEQFF
TRBJ1-5,.,TRBV24-1,many,TGTGCCACCAGCCAGATCAATCAGCCCCAGCATTTT,CATSQINQPQHF
TRBJ1-2,.,TRBV4-3,few,TGCGCCAGCAGCCAAGATGGGGACTTCGGCTATGGCTACACCTTC,CASSQDGDFGYGYTF
TRBJ2-1,TRBD1,TRBV5-1,.,TGCGCCAGCAGCTTGGAGGGACAGCACTACAATGAGCAGTTCTTC,CASSLEGQHYNEQFF
TRBJ2-3,.,TRBV3-1,.,TGTGCCAGCAGCCTTCAAAGAGGAGATACGCAGTATTTT,CASSLQRGDTQYF
TRBJ2-1,.,TRBV9,few,TGTGCCAGCAGCGTAGAGGGGGGCAACTACAATGAGCAGTTCTTC,CASSVEGGNYNEQFF
TRBJ2-5,.,TRBV6-2/TRBV6-3,few,TGTGCCAGCAGTTACACCAGATATAAGACAGAAGAGACCCAGTACTTC,CASSYTRYKTEETQYF
TRBJ2-3,TRBD2,TRBV20-1,few,TGCAGTGCTAGCGGGACTAGCGGGGTGCCAGATACGCAGTATTTT,CSASGTSGVPDTQYF
TRBJ2-1,TRBD2,TRBV7-9,few,TGTGCCAGCAGCTTAGCGGGGAGGGGTCTCTGGAATGAGCAGTTCTTC,CASSLAGRGLWNEQFF
TRBJ2-2,TRBD1,TRBV4-1,.,TGCGCCAGCAGGGACAGGGGACGCGGCGGGGAGCTGTTTTTT,CASRDRGRGGELFF
TRBJ2-7,.,TRBV27,.,TGTGCCAGCAGTTTATCCTGGAACTACGAGCAGTACTTC,CASSLSWNYEQYF
TRBJ2-5,TRBD1,TRBV5-6,few,TGTGCCAGCAGCAACGGACAGGGGGTAGGAGAGACCCAGTACTTC,CASSNGQGVGETQYF
TRBJ2-2,TRBD1,TRBV27,.,TGTGCCAGCAGTACTAGACAGGGGACCACCGGGGAGCTGTTTTTT,CASSTRQGTTGELFF
TRBJ2-3,.,TRBV2,.,TGTGCCAGCAGTGAAGGGATCCATACGCAGTATTTT,CASSEGIHTQYF
TRBJ1-1,TRBD1,TRBV5-1,few,TGCGCCAGCAGCACAACAGGGGGTACTGAAGCTTTCTTT,CASSTTGGTEAFF
TRBJ2-1,TRBD2,TRBV6-1,.,TGTGCCAGCAGGGGACTAGCGGGAGTCGGAGGGCAGTTCTTC,CASRGLAGVGGQFF